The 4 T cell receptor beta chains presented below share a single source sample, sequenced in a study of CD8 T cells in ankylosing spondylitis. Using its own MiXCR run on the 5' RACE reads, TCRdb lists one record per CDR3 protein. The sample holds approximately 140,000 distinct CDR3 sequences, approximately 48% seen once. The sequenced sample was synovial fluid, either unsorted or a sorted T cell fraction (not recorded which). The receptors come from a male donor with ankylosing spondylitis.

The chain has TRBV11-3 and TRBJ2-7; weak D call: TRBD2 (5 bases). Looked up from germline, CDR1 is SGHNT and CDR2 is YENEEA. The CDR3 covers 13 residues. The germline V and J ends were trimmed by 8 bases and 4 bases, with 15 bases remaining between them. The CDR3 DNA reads TGTGCCAGCGCGCCGGAGGTATCATACGAGCAGTACTTC. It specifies CASAPEVSYEQYF.

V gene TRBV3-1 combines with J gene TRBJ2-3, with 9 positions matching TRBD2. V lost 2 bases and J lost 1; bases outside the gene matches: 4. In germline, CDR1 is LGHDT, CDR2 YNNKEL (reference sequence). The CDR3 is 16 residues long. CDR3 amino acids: CASSQPQRGGTDTQYF. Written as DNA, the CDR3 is TGTGCCAGCAGCCAACCACAGCGGGGGGGCACAGATACGCAGTATTTT.

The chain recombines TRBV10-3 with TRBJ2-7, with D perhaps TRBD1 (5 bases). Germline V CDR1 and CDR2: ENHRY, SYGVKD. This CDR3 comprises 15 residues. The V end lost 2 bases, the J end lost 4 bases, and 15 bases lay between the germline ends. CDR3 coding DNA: TGTGCCATCAGTGAGGAACAGGTTCTCAGGTACGAGCAGTACTTC. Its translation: CAISEEQVLRYEQYF.

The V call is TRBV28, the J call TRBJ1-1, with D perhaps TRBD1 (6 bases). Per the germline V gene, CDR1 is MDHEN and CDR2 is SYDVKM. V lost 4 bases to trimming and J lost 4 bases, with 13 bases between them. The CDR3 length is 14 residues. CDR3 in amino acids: CASSSRGGGTEAFF. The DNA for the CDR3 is TGTGCCAGCAGTTCAAGGGGAGGGGGCACTGAAGCTTTCTTT.